These 5 T cell receptor beta chains were sequenced from one sample in a study of blood T cells in healthy people across ages. A second PCR, run for roughly 6 to 11 cycles, used a sample-barcoded 5' primer plus a J-beta primer mix. TCRdb re-analysed the 5' RACE reads in MiXCR, keeping a single row per CDR3 protein. The repertoire has roughly 1,000,000 distinct CDR3 sequences, approximately 25% of them found once; the top ten carry around 0.7%. These records were also assigned to another study, of T cells of mothers and their children.

The source material was blood. Receptor source: a girl aged 2-10 years in good health.

This clonotype was seen more than once but under ten times. V is TRBV29-1 and J is TRBJ2-5; weak D call: TRBD2 (6 bases). Germline CDR1 reads SQVTM; CDR2 reads ANQGSEA. The V end lost 6 bases, the J end lost 12 bases, and 23 bases lay between the germline ends. CDR3 length: 13 amino acids. The CDR3 reads CSVEDGGLGEEYF. CDR3 coding DNA: TGCAGCGTCGAGGACGGGGGTCTCGGCGAGGAGTACTTC.

This clonotype was seen just once. CDR3 coding DNA: TGTGCCAGCAGTGAAGGGACTGTCACAGATACGCAGTATTTT. It codes for CASSEGTVTDTQYF. The chain uses TRBV2 and TRBJ2-3, with D possibly matching TRBD2 (5 bases). V was cut by 1 base and J by 2 bases, with 7 bases left in between. The CDR3 loop spans 14 amino acids. Germline V gene data show CDR1 as SNHLY and CDR2 as FYNNEI.

The chain links TRBV21-1 to TRBJ1-5; the table gives TRBD1 as D, unverified against the DNA. TRBV21-1 is classified as a pseudogene. The CDR3 totals 17 residues. The CDR3 nucleotides read TGTGCCAGCAGCTCCGGGGGGTACAGGGAAGGCAATCAGCCCCAGCATTTT. Its protein is CASSSGGYREGNQPQHF.

This clonotype came up a few times. The V gene is TRBV7-2, the J gene TRBJ1-2; TRBD1 is a possible D gene (6 bases). Trimming took off 10 bases at V and 1 base at J, with 13 bases between the two ends. Germline V lookup: CDR1 SGHTA, CDR2 FQGNSA. The length of the CDR3 is 13 residues. The CDR3 protein is CATLPGVNYGYTF. Here the CDR3 DNA reads TGTGCCACCCTGCCAGGGGTTAACTATGGCTACACCTTC.

The V gene is TRBV29-1, the J gene TRBJ2-4; weak D call: TRBD2 (6 bases). The germline V gene encodes CDR1 SQVTM and CDR2 ANQGSEA. The CDR3 runs to 12 residues. The CDR3 sequence: CSVAEGLNIQYF. In DNA, the CDR3 is TGCAGTGTAGCGGAGGGTCTAAACATTCAGTACTTC.